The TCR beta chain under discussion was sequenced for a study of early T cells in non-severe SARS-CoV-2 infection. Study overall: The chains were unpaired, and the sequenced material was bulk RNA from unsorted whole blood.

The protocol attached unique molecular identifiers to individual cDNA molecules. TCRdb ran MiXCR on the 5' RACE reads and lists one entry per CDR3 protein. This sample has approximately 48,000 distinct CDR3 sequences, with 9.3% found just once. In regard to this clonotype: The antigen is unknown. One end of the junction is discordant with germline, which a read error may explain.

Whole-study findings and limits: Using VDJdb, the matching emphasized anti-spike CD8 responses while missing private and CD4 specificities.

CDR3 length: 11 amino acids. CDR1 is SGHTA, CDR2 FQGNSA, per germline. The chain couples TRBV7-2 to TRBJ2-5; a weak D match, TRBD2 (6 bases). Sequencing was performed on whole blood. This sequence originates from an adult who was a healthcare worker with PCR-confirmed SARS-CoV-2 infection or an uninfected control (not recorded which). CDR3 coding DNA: TGTGCCAGCAGCTCCCGACTAGAAGGTTCCTTC. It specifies CASSSRLEGSF. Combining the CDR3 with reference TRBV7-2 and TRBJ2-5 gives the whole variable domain GAGVSQSPSNKVTEKGKDVELRCDPISGHTALYWYRQSLGQGLEFLIYFQGNSAPDKSGLPSDRFSAERTGGSVSTLTIQRTQQEDSAVYLCASSSRLEGSFGPGTRLLVL.